Shown below are 14 T cell receptor beta chains from a single sample sequenced in a study of naive CD8 T cells in extremely preterm neonates. Whole-study findings and limits: Preterm infants showed shorter CDR3s, fewer N additions and less trimming than older groups.

The protocol was immunoSEQ multiplex PCR, while the TCRdb copy is restricted to in-frame clones and leaves out a portion. This sample has 21,000 or so clones, with about 87% found just once. Samples were taken at extremely preterm deliveries at about 22-27 weeks of gestation. No antigen has been identified for these receptors. The source material was naive CD8+ T cells from cord blood. Every receptor here comes from a boy who was born preterm.

The CDR3 sequence: CASSDRETQYF. CDR3 DNA: TGCGCCAGCAGCGACAGGGAGACCCAGTACTTC. This chain uses TRBV5-1 with TRBJ2-5, with a possible D match to TRBD1 (6 bases). Deletions cut 4 bases from V and 5 bases from J, with 6 bases between. This CDR3 has 11 amino acids. Germline CDR1 reads SGHRS; CDR2 reads YFSETQ.

The rearrangement joins TRBV4-1 to TRBJ2-7; 12 positions match TRBD2. Germline values: CDR1 MGHRA, CDR2 YSYEKL. The CDR3 contains 16 residues. Trimming cost V 0 bases and J 3 bases; bases outside gene matches: 3. This CDR3 is CASSQDQLAGGYEQYF. The DNA of the CDR3 is TGCGCCAGCAGCCAAGATCAACTAGCGGGGGGCTACGAGCAGTACTTC.

The J gene is TRBJ1-6, the V gene TRBV11-2; D is perhaps TRBD1 (6 bases). Trimming cost V 4 bases and J 5 bases, with 6 bases left between them. This CDR3 has 13 amino acids. CDR1 SGHAT and CDR2 FQNNGV come from the germline V gene. CDR3 residues: CASSWDNNSPLHF. The CDR3 region has the DNA TGTGCCAGCAGCTGGGACAATAATTCACCCCTCCACTTT.

In regard to this clone: This CDR3 is also generated by other DNA sequences in the sample. The chain combines TRBV9 with TRBJ2-5; the match to TRBD2 covers 15 bases. V lost 0 bases and J lost 5; bases outside the gene matches: 2. This CDR3 spans 16 amino acids. Germline loops: CDR1 SGDLS, CDR2 YYNGEE. The CDR3 sequence is CASSVGTSGGAETQYF. The CDR3 DNA reads TGTGCCAGCAGCGTAGGGACTAGCGGGGGGGCGGAGACCCAGTACTTC.

The chain carries TRBV4-1 and TRBJ2-5; 8 nucleotides agree with TRBD2. The CDR3 sequence is 13 residues long. Germline values: CDR1 MGHRA, CDR2 YSYEKL. The J segment lost 5 bases and the V segment lost 1 base, leaving 0 bases of the junction unmatched. The CDR3 DNA follows: TGCGCCAGCAGCCAAGCTAGCGGGGAGACCCAGTACTTC. Its translation: CASSQASGETQYF.

This clone appeared once. The chain is built from TRBV5-4 and TRBJ2-5; D gene uncertain. The CDR3 sequence is 11 residues long. V shed 2 bases and J shed 5 bases, with 4 bases lying between them. Germline V gene data show CDR1 as SGHNT and CDR2 as YYREEE (reference sequence). This chain's CDR3 is CASSFRETQYF. DNA for the CDR3: TGTGCCAGCAGCTTCAGGGAGACCCAGTACTTC.

A few counts support this clone. V and J are TRBV4-2 and TRBJ2-7; no clear D. Germline CDR1 is LGHNA and CDR2 is YNFKEQ. The V end lost 2 bases, the J end lost 3 bases, and 5 bases lay between the germline ends. CDR3 length: 12 residues. The CDR3 spells CASSQSRYEQYF. CDR3 sequence (DNA): TGTGCCAGCAGCCAATCCCGCTACGAGCAGTACTTC.

By frequency in the sample, this clone is medium-sized. V and J are TRBV6-5 and TRBJ2-2, with D unclear. CDR1 and CDR2 from the germline V gene are MNHEY and SVGAGI. V was shortened by 2 bases and J by 2 bases, with 0 bases between the two germline ends. CDR3 length equals 12 residues. CDR3 sequence reads: CASSYNTGELFF. In nucleotides, the CDR3 is TGTGCCAGCAGTTACAACACCGGGGAGCTGTTTTTT.

The genes are TRBV4-1 and TRBJ1-1; D perhaps matches TRBD1 (5 bases). Looked up from germline, CDR1 is MGHRA and CDR2 is YSYEKL. The CDR3 loop spans 14 amino acids. Trimming shortened V by 11 bases and J by 0 bases, and 16 bases separated the two germline ends. The CDR3 is CAARGGDMNTEAFF. The CDR3 DNA follows: TGCGCCGCCCGGGGGGGAGATATGAACACTGAAGCTTTCTTT.

V gene TRBV4-1 combines with J gene TRBJ2-2, with 9 positions matching TRBD2. CDR1 is MGHRA and CDR2 is YSYEKL in the germline V gene. CDR3 length: 16 residues. V was clipped by 0 bases and J by 1 base; unmatched bases: 0. The CDR3 region has the DNA TGCGCCAGCAGCCAAGAAGCGGGGGGGAACACCGGGGAGCTGTTTTTT. Its protein is CASSQEAGGNTGELFF.

The chain is built from TRBV5-1 and TRBJ1-1, with 7 bases matching TRBD1. Trimming at V came to 4 bases and at J to 3 bases, leaving 0 bases not matched to a gene. Germline V gene data show CDR1 as SGHRS and CDR2 as YFSETQ. This CDR3 has 12 amino acids. Written as DNA, the CDR3 is TGCGCCAGCAGCACAGGGGACACTGAAGCTTTCTTT. It is translated as CASSTGDTEAFF.

The CDR3 here is CASSYGGAYNEQFF. The CDR3 DNA is TGTGCCAGCAGTTACGGGGGGGCCTACAATGAGCAGTTCTTC. The chain joins TRBV6-6 to TRBJ2-1, with 7 bases matching TRBD2. V was clipped by 2 bases and J by 2 bases; unmatched bases: 0. The CDR3 is made up of 14 amino acids. Germline V gives CDR1 MNHNY, CDR2 SVGAGI (reference sequence).

The chain is built from TRBV25-1 and TRBJ1-5; D might be TRBD1 (5 bases). CDR1 is MGHDK, CDR2 SYGVNS, per germline. The CDR3 extends over 14 amino acids. V was trimmed by 0 bases and J by 2 bases, leaving 5 bases between them. This CDR3 reads CASSEYRGNQPQHF. DNA of the CDR3: TGTGCCAGCAGTGAATACAGGGGCAATCAGCCCCAGCATTTT.

Turning to this clone: Other DNA sequences from this sample encode an identical CDR3 as well. This sequence joins TRBV13 and TRBJ1-1; weak D call: TRBD1 (5 bases). Germline V lookup: CDR1 PRHDT, CDR2 FYEKMQ (reference sequence). This CDR3 spans 13 amino acids. Trimming cost V 3 bases and J 1 base, with 6 bases left between them. DNA of the CDR3: TGTGCCAGCAGCTTGGGGGGGAACACTGAAGCTTTCTTT. It codes for CASSLGGNTEAFF.